The rows below give T cell receptor beta chains drawn from one sample of a study of T cell changes during pregnancy in multiple sclerosis. The data were produced by immunoSEQ multiplex PCR, yet TCRdb's version contains in-frame clones alone and is incomplete. The profile shows tens of thousands of clones, 90% of them singletons. The sequencing used CD4+ T cells from peripheral blood mononuclear cells, collected in the first trimester of pregnancy. The receptor set was obtained from a female donor with multiple sclerosis, enrolled in a pregnancy study. Each CDR3 is given with its conserved first and last residue. Fields, in order: clone size, J gene, V gene, D gene, CDR3 DNA, CDR3 protein. D genes are given only for firm matches. The size field is filled for only some rows; it gives once, few, many or a size class.

. TRBJ2-7 TRBV19 TRBD2 TGTGCCAGTAGTAGACTCGCGGGAGGGCCCGAGCAGTACTTC CASSRLAGGPEQYF
. TRBJ2-3 TRBV27 TRBD2 TGTGCCAGCAGTTTGGAACTAGCGTCGCATACGCAGTATTTT CASSLELASHTQYF
. TRBJ2-3 TRBV6-5 . TGTGCCAGCACTCAGGACTGGGCTAGCACAGATACGCAGTATTTT CASTQDWASTDTQYF
once TRBJ2-7 TRBV9 TRBD1 TGTGCCAGCAGCGCCAATCCGGGACAGGGGGGCGAGCAGTACTTC CASSANPGQGGEQYF
. TRBJ1-5 TRBV19 TRBD1 TGTGCCAGTAACCGGGACAGACTGGTTCAGCCCCAGCATTTT CASNRDRLVQPQHF
. TRBJ1-3 TRBV5-6 . TGTGCCAGCAGCCTGAAAAATAGACTCTCTGGAAACACCATATATTTT CASSLKNRLSGNTIYF
. TRBJ2-7 TRBV7-6 TRBD2 TGTGCCAGCAGCTTAGTTAGGGGGACTAGCGGGAGGGCCAGCGAGCAGTACTTC CASSLVRGTSGRASEQYF
once TRBJ1-1 TRBV5-4 TRBD1 TGTGCCAGCAGCCCAGGGACAGGGTCGATGAACACTGAAGCTTTCTTT CASSPGTGSMNTEAFF
. TRBJ2-5 TRBV11-1 . TGTGCCAGCAGCTCGCCGGGACATCGGGAGACCCAGTACTTC CASSSPGHRETQYF
. TRBJ1-3 TRBV30 . TGTGCCTGGGAGACGGGGGGCATTCCTGGAAACACCATATATTTT CAWETGGIPGNTIYF
. TRBJ1-3 TRBV10-3 TRBD1 TGTGCCATCAGACGGGACAGGGTGGGAAACACCATATATTTT CAIRRDRVGNTIYF
. TRBJ2-7 TRBV6-6 . TGTGCCAGCAGCCCGACAACATACGAGCAGTACTTC CASSPTTYEQYF
. TRBJ2-3 TRBV27 . TGTGCCAGCAGTTTTGCGGGAAGGACAGATACGCAGTATTTT CASSFAGRTDTQYF
. TRBJ2-5 TRBV6-1 TRBD2 TGTGCCAGCATTTGGGGGAGGGTAGTCGCCGAGACCCAGTACTTC CASIWGRVVAETQYF
. TRBJ2-7 TRBV5-1 TRBD2 TGCGCCAGCAGCTTCCTGACTAGCGGGAGCTACGAGCAGTACTTC CASSFLTSGSYEQYF
once TRBJ2-5 TRBV15 TRBD2 TGTGCCACCAGCAGAGATCTAATGTCAAGCGGGAGGGCATCACGAGGGGAGACCCAGTACTTC CATSRDLMSSGRASRGETQYF
. TRBJ2-1 TRBV28 . TGTGCCAGCAGGTTGTCGTTCTCCTACAATGAGCAGTTCTTC CASRLSFSYNEQFF
. TRBJ2-3 TRBV12-5 TRBD2 TGTGCTAGTGGGCTCACTAGCGGGAGGGAGGCGGATACGCAGTATTTT CASGLTSGREADTQYF
. TRBJ2-1 TRBV27 TRBD1 TGTGCCAGCAGGTACAACCGGGACAGGGTTAATGAGCAGTTCTTC CASRYNRDRVNEQFF
. TRBJ1-5 TRBV19 TRBD1 TGTGCCAGTAGGGGGGACAGGTGGGGCAATCAGCCCCAGCATTTT CASRGDRWGNQPQHF
few TRBJ1-2 TRBV6-5 . TGTGCCAGCAGTTATGGAGGGACTTTCTATGGCTACACCTTC CASSYGGTFYGYTF
. TRBJ2-1 TRBV5-1 TRBD2 TGCGCCAGCAGCTTGGTAGGAGCGGGGGGTAACAATGAGCAGTTCTTC CASSLVGAGGNNEQFF
. TRBJ1-2 TRBV7-8 TRBD1 TGTGCCAGCAGCAAGGGACAGGGTCCGGTTGGCTACACCTTC CASSKGQGPVGYTF
. TRBJ2-1 TRBV7-8 TRBD2 TGTGCCAGCAGCTTTAGCCTAGCGGGAGGAAAAGAGCAGTTCTTC CASSFSLAGGKEQFF
once TRBJ2-7 TRBV10-3 TRBD1 TGTGCCATCGGAGAGGGGGCGAAGTACGAGCAGTACTTC CAIGEGAKYEQYF
. TRBJ2-3 TRBV29-1 TRBD1 TGCAGCGATAAGAGGGGACAGAGCACAGATACGCAGTATTTT CSDKRGQSTDTQYF
once TRBJ1-2 TRBV5-5 . TGTGCCAGCAGCTTGGCCATCTTGGACACCTGGGGCTACACCTTC CASSLAILDTWGYTF
. TRBJ2-3 TRBV7-9 . TGTGCCAGCAGCTTAGCCGGCGGTAGCACAGATACGCAGTATTTT CASSLAGGSTDTQYF
once TRBJ2-1 TRBV7-9 TRBD2 TGTGCCAGCAGCATAGGACTAGCGGGTTGGACTAATGAGCAGTTCTTC CASSIGLAGWTNEQFF
. TRBJ2-2 TRBV7-3 TRBD2 TGTGCCAGCAGCTTATCTCGGGGGGCGAACACCGGGGAGCTGTTTTTT CASSLSRGANTGELFF
once TRBJ2-7 TRBV30 TRBD2 TGTGCCTGGAGTTTAAAAGGGAGGGAGGTGCAGTACTTC CAWSLKGREVQYF
once TRBJ1-5 TRBV6-6 TRBD1 TGTGCCAGCAGGGAAATGGGACAGCGCAATCAGCCCCAGCATTTT CASREMGQRNQPQHF
once TRBJ1-1 TRBV4-1 . TGCGCCAGCAGCCAAGGGCAGGGGTACACTGAAGCTTTCTTT CASSQGQGYTEAFF
. TRBJ2-3 TRBV30 . TGTGCCTGGAGTATCGGGAGCACAGATACGCAGTATTTT CAWSIGSTDTQYF
once TRBJ2-1 TRBV7-2 TRBD2 TGTGCCAGCAGCTTGATGTGGGGGGGTGAGCAGTTCTTC CASSLMWGGEQFF
. TRBJ1-2 TRBV28 . TGTGCCAGCCTAGGGGAACTATTGGGCTACACCTTC CASLGELLGYTF
. TRBJ2-5 TRBV29-1 . TGCAGCGTTGGAGGGACTCAAGAGACCCAGTACTTC CSVGGTQETQYF
. TRBJ1-5 TRBV28 TRBD1 TGTGCCAGCAGTTTTCTACAGGGGAATCAGCCCCAGCATTTT CASSFLQGNQPQHF
once TRBJ1-3 TRBV11-3 . TGTGCCAGCAGCTTAGGAACAAGTGGAAACACCATATATTTT CASSLGTSGNTIYF
. TRBJ2-1 TRBV18 TRBD2 TGTGCCAGCTCACCGAAAGGGACTAGCGGGAGGGCCGCTTCAGTGAATGAGCAGTTCTTC CASSPKGTSGRAASVNEQFF
. TRBJ1-2 TRBV27 TRBD1 TGTGCCAGCAGACGGGGACAGGGCTATGGCTACACCTTC CASRRGQGYGYTF
once TRBJ2-3 TRBV10-1 TRBD2 TGCGCCAGCAGTGAGTCTGAAAAACCCGGACTAGCGGGAGACGCAGATACGCAGTATTTT CASSESEKPGLAGDADTQYF